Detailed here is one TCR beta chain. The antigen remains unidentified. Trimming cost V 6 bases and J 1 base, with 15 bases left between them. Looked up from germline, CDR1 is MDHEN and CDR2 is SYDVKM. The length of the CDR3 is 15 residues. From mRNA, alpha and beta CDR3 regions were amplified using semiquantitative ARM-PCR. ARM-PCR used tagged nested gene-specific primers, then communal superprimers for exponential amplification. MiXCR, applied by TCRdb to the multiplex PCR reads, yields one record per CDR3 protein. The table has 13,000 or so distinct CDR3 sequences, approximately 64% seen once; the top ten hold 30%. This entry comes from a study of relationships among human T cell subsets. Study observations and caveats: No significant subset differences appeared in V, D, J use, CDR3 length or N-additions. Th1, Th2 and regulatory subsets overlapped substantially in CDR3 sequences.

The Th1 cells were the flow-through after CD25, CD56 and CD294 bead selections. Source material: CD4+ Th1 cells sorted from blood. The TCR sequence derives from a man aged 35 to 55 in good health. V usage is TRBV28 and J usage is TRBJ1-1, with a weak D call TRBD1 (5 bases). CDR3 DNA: TGTGCCAGCAGACTTCCGGGACTCAGGAACACTGAAGCTTTCTTT. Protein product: CASRLPGLRNTEAFF.